The table lists the clone carrying this TCR beta chain with a few counts. At one boundary the junction diverges from the germline segment, which might be a read error. The study isolated at least 7 million PBMCs from each sample. This record comes from a study of blood T cells in healthy people across ages. In germline, CDR1 is SGHTA, CDR2 FQGNSA. CDR3 length: 16 amino acids. PCR was performed a second time for roughly 6 to 12 cycles using a sample-barcoded 5' primer and a J-beta primer mix. A minimum of 2.5 million CDR3-containing paired-end reads was obtained for each sample. One entry per CDR3 protein results from TCRdb running MiXCR on the 5' RACE reads. This repertoire shows more than 800,000 distinct CDR3 sequences, roughly 26% found once; its top ten account for 15% to 20%.

Sequencing was performed on blood. The J gene is TRBJ2-7, the V gene TRBV7-2; TRBD1 agrees at 7 bases. The origin of this receptor is a woman over 75 in good health. CDR3: CANSLGPGQRQEAQYF. The DNA of the CDR3 is TGTGCCAACAGCTTAGGCCCGGGACAGAGGCAAGAGGCCCAGTACTTC.